This T cell receptor (beta chain) was recorded in a study of T cell repertoires in cytomegalovirus infection. Study background: Well-studied HLA-B-restricted CMV epitopes were used in the study alongside recently identified HLA-C-restricted ones. The public TCR beta signatures pointed to both CMV infection and matching HLA type.

With regard to this clonotype: Its antigen remains unknown.

A single record per CDR3 protein comes from TCRdb applying MiXCR to the reads. This sample has more than 30,000 distinct CDR3 sequences; 52% occur once, and the top ten carry more than 80%. The source material was CD8+ T cells from cultured PBMCs, sampled from culture after CMV antigen stimulation. The sequence came from a human donor in good health (CMV status not recorded). Some clones in this sample may be carry-over from other donors' samples.

The CDR3 spells CASSLGRGAAGYTF. The CDR3 coding sequence is TGTGCCAGCAGCTTGGGGAGGGGCGCGGCTGGCTACACCTTC. This chain connects TRBV5-6 to TRBJ1-2; possible D gene TRBD1, 5 bases. Germline CDR1 and CDR2: SGHDT and YYEEEE. The CDR3 loop spans 14 amino acids. Deletions cut 0 bases from V and 7 bases from J, with 13 bases between.